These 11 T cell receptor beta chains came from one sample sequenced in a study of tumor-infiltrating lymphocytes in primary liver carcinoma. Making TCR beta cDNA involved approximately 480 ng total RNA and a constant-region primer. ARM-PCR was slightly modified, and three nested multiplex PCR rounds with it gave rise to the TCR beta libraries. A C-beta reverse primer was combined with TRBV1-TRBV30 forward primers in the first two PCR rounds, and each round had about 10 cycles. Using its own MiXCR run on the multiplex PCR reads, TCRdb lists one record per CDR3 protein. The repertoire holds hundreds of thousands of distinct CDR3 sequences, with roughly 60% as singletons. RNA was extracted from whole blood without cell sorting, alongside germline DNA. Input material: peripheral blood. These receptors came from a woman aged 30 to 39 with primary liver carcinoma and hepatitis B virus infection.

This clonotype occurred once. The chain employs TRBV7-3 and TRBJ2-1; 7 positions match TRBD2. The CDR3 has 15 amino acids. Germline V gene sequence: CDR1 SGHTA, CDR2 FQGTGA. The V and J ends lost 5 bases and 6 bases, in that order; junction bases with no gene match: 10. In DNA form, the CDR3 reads TGTGCCAGCAGCCCAGGACTAGTCTTTCGCAATGAGCAGTTCTTC. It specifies CASSPGLVFRNEQFF.

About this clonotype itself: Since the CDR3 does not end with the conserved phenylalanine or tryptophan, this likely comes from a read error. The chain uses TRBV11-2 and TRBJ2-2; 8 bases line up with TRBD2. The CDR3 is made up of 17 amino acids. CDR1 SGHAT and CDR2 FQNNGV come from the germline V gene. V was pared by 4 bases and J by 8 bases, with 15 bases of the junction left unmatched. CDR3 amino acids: CASSSSTSGPRTGELFS. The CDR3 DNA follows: TGTGCCAGCAGCTCAAGTACTAGCGGCCCAAGAACTGGGGAGCTGTTTTCT.

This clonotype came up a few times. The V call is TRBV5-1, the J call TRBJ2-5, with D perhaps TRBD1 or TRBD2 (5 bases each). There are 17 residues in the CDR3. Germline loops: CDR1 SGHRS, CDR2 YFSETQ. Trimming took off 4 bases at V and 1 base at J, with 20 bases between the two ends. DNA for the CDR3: TGCGCCAGCAGCAGCCGAGGGTGGGGGACCTCCCAAGAGACCCAGTACTTC. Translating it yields CASSSRGWGTSQETQYF.

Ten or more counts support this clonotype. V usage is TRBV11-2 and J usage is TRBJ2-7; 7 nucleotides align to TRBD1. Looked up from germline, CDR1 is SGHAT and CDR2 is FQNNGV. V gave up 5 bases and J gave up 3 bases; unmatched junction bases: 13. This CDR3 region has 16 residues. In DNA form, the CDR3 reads TGTGCCAGCAGCACTTGGGACAGTGGACCCGACTACGAGCAGTACTTC. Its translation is CASSTWDSGPDYEQYF.

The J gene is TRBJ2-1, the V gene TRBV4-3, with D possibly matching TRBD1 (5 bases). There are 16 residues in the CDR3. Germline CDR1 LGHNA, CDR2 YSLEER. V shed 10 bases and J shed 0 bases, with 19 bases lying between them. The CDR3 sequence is CANRQDVGSSYNEQFF. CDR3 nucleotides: TGCGCCAACAGGCAAGATGTGGGAAGCTCCTACAATGAGCAGTTCTTC.

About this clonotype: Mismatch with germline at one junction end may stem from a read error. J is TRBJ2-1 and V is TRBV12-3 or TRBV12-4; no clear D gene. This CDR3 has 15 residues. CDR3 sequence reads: CASTPERSSYNGQFF. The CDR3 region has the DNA TGTGCCAGCACCCCGGAGAGGAGCTCCTACAATGGGCAGTTCTTC.

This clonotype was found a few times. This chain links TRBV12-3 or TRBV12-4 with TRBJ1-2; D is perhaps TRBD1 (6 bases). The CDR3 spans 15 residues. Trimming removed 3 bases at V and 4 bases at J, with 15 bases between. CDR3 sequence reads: CASSFRELTGYGYTF. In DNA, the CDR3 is TGTGCCAGCAGTTTTAGGGAATTGACAGGCTATGGCTACACCTTC.

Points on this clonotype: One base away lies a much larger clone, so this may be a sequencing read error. The CDR3 region is CASSQDRRAGSSYGYTF. For the CDR3, the DNA is TGTGCCAGCAGCCAAGATAGGAGGGCAGGGAGTAGCTATGGCTACACCTTC. This sequence joins TRBV4-3 and TRBJ1-2; D possibly corresponds to TRBD1 (5 bases). This CDR3 is built from 17 residues. CDR1 is LGHNA and CDR2 is YSLEER in the germline V gene.

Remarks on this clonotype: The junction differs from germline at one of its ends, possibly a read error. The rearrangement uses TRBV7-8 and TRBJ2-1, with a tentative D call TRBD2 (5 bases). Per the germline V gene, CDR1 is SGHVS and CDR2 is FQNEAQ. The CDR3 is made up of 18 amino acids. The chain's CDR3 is CASSARHQAASTYNGQFF. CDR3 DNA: TGTGCCAGCAGCGCGAGGCACCAAGCGGCATCAACCTACAATGGGCAGTTCTTC. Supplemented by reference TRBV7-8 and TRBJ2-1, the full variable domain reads GAGVSQSPRYKVAKRGQDVALRCDPISGHVSLFWYQQALGQGPEFLTYFQNEAQLDKSGLPSDRFFAERPEGSVSTLKIQRTQQEDSAVYLCASSARHQAASTYNGQFFGPGTRLTVL.

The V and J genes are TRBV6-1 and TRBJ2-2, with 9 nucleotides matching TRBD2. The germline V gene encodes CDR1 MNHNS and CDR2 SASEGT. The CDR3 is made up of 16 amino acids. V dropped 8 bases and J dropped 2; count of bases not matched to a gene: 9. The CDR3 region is CASCKLAGTNTGELFF. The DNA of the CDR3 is TGTGCCAGCTGTAAACTAGCGGGTACCAACACCGGGGAGCTGTTTTTT.

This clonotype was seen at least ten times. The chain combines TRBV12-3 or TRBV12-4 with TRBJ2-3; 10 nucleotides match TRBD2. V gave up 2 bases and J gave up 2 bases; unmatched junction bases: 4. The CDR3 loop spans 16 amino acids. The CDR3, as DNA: TGTGCCAGCAGTTTAAGAGCGGGAGGGCCCACAGATACGCAGTATTTT. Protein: CASSLRAGGPTDTQYF.